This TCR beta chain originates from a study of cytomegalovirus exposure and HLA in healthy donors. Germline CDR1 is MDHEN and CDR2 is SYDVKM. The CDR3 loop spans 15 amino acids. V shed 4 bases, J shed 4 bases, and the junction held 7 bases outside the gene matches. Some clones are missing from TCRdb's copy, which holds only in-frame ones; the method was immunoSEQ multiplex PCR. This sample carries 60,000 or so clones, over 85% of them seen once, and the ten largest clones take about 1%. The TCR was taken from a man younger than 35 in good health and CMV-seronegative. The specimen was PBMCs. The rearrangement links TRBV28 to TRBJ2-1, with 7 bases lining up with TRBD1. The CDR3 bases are TGTGCCAGCAGTTCAAAGGGACAGAGATACAATGAGCAGTTCTTC. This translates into CASSSKGQRYNEQFF.